These T cell receptor beta chains were read from a single sample in a study of CD8+ T cells in alopecia areata. Sequencing used immunoSEQ multiplex PCR; TCRdb keeps in-frame clones, though not all of them. The sample lists about 210,000 clones, 64% seen once, with roughly 4.2% in the top ten. The input for sequencing was CD4+ T cells sorted from blood, taken at week 4, from a patient treated with tofacitinib. The receptors stem from a human donor with alopecia areata. The CDR3 runs from the conserved cysteine through the conserved F or W. A D gene is named only where the DNA matches it firmly. Clone size appears in some rows only: once, few, many, or a class for an expanded clone.

d_gene	abundance	len	v_gene	j_gene	CDR3aa	CDR3nt
TRBD2	few	15	TRBV10-3	TRBJ2-6	CATAGGKSGANVLTF	TGTGCCACCGCCGGGGGGAAATCTGGGGCCAACGTCCTGACTTTC
-	-	15	TRBV9	TRBJ2-1	CASSANDLAGNEQFF	TGTGCCAGCAGCGCGAACGACTTAGCAGGTAATGAGCAGTTCTTC
TRBD2	-	18	TRBV5-1	TRBJ2-1	CASSPQGSGGAFLNEQFF	TGCGCCAGCAGCCCACAAGGAAGCGGGGGGGCTTTCCTCAATGAGCAGTTCTTC
-	-	14	TRBV18	TRBJ2-4	CASSPRGAFGIQYF	TGTGCCAGCTCACCACGGGGCGCCTTTGGCATTCAGTACTTC
TRBD1	once	14	TRBV19	TRBJ1-2	CASSIGTGRPGYTF	TGTGCCAGTAGTATTGGGACAGGGCGTCCAGGCTACACCTTC
TRBD1	-	14	TRBV5-1	TRBJ2-5	CATGDRGRGETQYF	TGCGCCACCGGGGACAGGGGGCGCGGGGAGACCCAGTACTTC
-	few	13	TRBV6-5	TRBJ1-1	CASSYHDRGEAFF	TGTGCCAGCAGTTACCATGACCGGGGTGAAGCTTTCTTT
TRBD1	-	13	TRBV27	TRBJ1-1	CASSLQGETEAFF	TGTGCCAGCAGCCTCCAGGGGGAAACTGAAGCTTTCTTT
-	few	13	TRBV27	TRBJ2-3	CASRPLAGDTQYF	TGTGCCAGCAGACCTCTGGCGGGAGATACGCAGTATTTT
-	-	15	TRBV4-2	TRBJ1-2	CASSQDPDSPAGYTF	TGTGCCAGCAGCCAAGACCCGGACAGCCCAGCGGGCTACACCTTC
-	few	13	TRBV29-1	TRBJ1-2	CSVDGSVRGGYTF	TGCAGCGTTGATGGGTCTGTCCGCGGGGGCTACACCTTC
TRBD1	-	15	TRBV30	TRBJ1-1	CAWSPPRTGGTEAFF	TGTGCCTGGAGTCCCCCTCGGACAGGTGGGACTGAAGCTTTCTTT
-	-	13	TRBV29-1	TRBJ1-3	CSVGSGNGNTIYF	TGCAGCGTTGGGTCTGGGAACGGAAACACCATATATTTT
-	-	13	TRBV14	TRBJ2-1	CASSHGQYNEQFF	TGTGCCAGCAGCCATGGACAGTACAATGAGCAGTTCTTC
-	-	13	TRBV30	TRBJ2-5	CAWSGQSGETQYF	TGTGCCTGGAGCGGACAGTCGGGCGAGACCCAGTACTTC
-	-	14	TRBV9	TRBJ1-2	CASSVTVGLRGYTF	TGTGCCAGCAGCGTAACCGTGGGGTTGCGAGGCTACACCTTC
-	-	12	TRBV5-1	TRBJ1-2	CASSLNNYGYTF	TGCGCCAGCAGCTTGAATAACTATGGCTACACCTTC
-	-	11	TRBV30	TRBJ2-3	CAWSLSHTQYF	TGTGCCTGGAGTCTGTCGCATACGCAGTATTTT
TRBD2	-	15	TRBV19	TRBJ2-7	CASSPERGARYEQYF	TGTGCCAGTAGCCCCGAGCGGGGGGCCCGATACGAGCAGTACTTC
-	once	11	TRBV9	TRBJ1-1	CASSVVSEAFF	TGTGCCAGCAGCGTAGTCTCCGAAGCTTTCTTT
-	-	12	TRBV7-2	TRBJ2-7	CASSAPLSSPYF	TGTGCCAGCAGCGCCCCCCTCTCATCGCCGTACTTC
-	few	13	TRBV29-1	TRBJ1-1	CSVESREGTEAFF	TGCAGCGTTGAGTCCAGGGAAGGGACTGAAGCTTTCTTT